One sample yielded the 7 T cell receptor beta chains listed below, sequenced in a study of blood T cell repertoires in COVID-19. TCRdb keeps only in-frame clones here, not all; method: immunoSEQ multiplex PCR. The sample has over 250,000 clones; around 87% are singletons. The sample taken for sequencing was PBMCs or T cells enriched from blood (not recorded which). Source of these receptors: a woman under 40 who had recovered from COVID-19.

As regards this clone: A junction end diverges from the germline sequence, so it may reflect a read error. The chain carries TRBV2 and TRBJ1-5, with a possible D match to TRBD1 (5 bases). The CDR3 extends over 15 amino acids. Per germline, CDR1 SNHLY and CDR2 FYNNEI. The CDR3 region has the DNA TGTGCCAGCAGGGAAGGGGACTTTAGCAATCAGCCCCAGCATTTT. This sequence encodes CASREGDFSNQPQHF.

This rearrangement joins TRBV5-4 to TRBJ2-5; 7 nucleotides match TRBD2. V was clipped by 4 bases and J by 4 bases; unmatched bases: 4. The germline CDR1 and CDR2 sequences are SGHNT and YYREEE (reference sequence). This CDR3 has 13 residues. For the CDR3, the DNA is TGTGCCAGCAGCGCGGGGGACCGAGAGACCCAGTACTTC. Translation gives CASSAGDRETQYF. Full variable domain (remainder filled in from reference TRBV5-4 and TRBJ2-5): ETGVTQSPTHLIKTRGQQVTLRCSSQSGHNTVSWYQQALGQGPQFIFQYYREEENGRGNFPPRFSGLQFPNYSSELNVNALELDDSALYLCASSAGDRETQYFGPGTRLLVL.

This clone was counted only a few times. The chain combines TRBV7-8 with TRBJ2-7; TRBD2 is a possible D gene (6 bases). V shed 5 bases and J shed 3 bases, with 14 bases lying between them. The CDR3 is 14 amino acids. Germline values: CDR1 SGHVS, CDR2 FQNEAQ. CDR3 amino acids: CASSPGRGRYEQYF. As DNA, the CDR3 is TGTGCCAGCAGCCCAGGGCGGGGCCGCTACGAGCAGTACTTC.

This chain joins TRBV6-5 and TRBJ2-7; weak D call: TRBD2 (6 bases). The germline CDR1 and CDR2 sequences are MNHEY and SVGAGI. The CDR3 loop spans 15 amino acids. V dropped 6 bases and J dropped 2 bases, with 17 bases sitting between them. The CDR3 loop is CASSYHGGLTYEQYF. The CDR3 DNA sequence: TGTGCCAGCAGCTACCATGGGGGGTTAACCTACGAGCAGTACTTC.

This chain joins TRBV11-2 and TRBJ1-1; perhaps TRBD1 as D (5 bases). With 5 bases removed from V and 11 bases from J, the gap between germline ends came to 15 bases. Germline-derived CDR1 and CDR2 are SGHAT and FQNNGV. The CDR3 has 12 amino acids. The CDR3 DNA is TGTGCCAGCAGCCGCGGGGGGATGGGCGCTTTCTTT. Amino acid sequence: CASSRGGMGAFF. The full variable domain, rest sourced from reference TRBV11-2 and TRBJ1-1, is EAGVAQSPRYKIIEKRQSVAFWCNPISGHATLYWYQQILGQGPKLLIQFQNNGVVDDSQLPKDRFSAERLKGVDSTLKIQPAKLEDSAVYLCASSRGGMGAFFGQGTRLTVV.

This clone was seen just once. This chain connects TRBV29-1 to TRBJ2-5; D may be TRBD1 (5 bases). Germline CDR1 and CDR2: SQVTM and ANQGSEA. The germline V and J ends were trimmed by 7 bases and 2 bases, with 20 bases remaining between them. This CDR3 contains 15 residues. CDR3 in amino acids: CSGTPGAGWQETQYF. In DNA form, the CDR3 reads TGCAGCGGAACCCCTGGGGCAGGGTGGCAAGAGACCCAGTACTTC.

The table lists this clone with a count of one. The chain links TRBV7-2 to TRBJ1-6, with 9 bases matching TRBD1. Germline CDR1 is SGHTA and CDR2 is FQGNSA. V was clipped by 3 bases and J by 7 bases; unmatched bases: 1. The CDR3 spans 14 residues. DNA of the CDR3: TGTGCCAGCAGCTTCGACAGGGGGAATTCACCCCTCCACTTT. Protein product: CASSFDRGNSPLHF. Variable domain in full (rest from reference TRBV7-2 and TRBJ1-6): GAGVSQSPSNKVTEKGKDVELRCDPISGHTALYWYRQSLGQGLEFLIYFQGNSAPDKSGLPSDRFSAERTGGSVSTLTIQRTQQEDSAVYLCASSFDRGNSPLHFGNGTRLTVT.